This T cell receptor beta chain was sequenced for a study of identical twins. The study's findings and limits: With monozygotic twins, out-of-frame TCR alpha sharing exceeded what models estimated. Interpretation of the results relied on cross-sectional statistical analysis and not on following the same donors. Beta out-of-frame sequences displayed a weaker excess of sharing between twins.

This clonotype was counted once. Its specificity is unknown. Carrying unique molecular identifiers, the cDNA also gained a universal primer site through template switching. TCRdb re-called the 5' RACE reads through MiXCR, storing one row per CDR3 protein. The sample records roughly 1,500,000 distinct CDR3 sequences, around 29% being singletons. Germline loops: CDR1 ENHRY, CDR2 SYGVKD. This CDR3 has 13 amino acids. The trim removed 11 bases at V and 10 bases at J, leaving 14 bases unmatched. The chain uses TRBV10-3 and TRBJ2-1; 7 bases are shared with TRBD2. This sequence originates from a newborn girl in good health. Sequences were obtained from cord blood. This chain's CDR3 is CAARREVSYEQFF. The CDR3 nucleotides are TGTGCCGCTCGACGGGAGGTCTCCTACGAGCAGTTCTTC.